This T cell receptor (beta chain) was profiled in a study of T cell clones after liver transplantation. At the level of the study: Samples came from ITN030ST, which attempted immunosuppression withdrawal within 2 years of liver transplantation. Graft-donor-reactive sequences were compared with third-party-reactive TCRbeta sequences from pre-transplant mixed lymphocyte reactions. Subjects received no induction therapy and standard immunosuppression until randomization at 12-24 months post-transplant.

Points on this clone: Its antigen is as yet unknown.

Clones were read by immunoSEQ multiplex PCR, and TCRdb kept only the in-frame ones, dropping some. The sample holds some 45,000 clones, roughly 84% seen once. Overall study results and limits: Graft donor-reactive T cells possibly entered the graft instead of undergoing deletion.

Germline V gene sequence: CDR1 SGHNT, CDR2 YENEEA. The trim removed 6 bases at V and 5 bases at J, leaving 7 bases unmatched. The CDR3 runs to 14 residues. The chain couples TRBV11-3 to TRBJ1-1, with TRBD1 identical over 9 bases. The TCR sequence derives from a human patient who received a liver transplant. Some T cells may be supplied by the graft donor. Specimen: CD4+ T cells from blood, collected 24 months after liver transplant. DNA of the CDR3: TGTGCCAGCAGTTCGGGACAGGGTGGTACTGAAGCTTTCTTT. It specifies CASSSGQGGTEAFF.